These 4 T cell receptor beta chains were sequenced from one sample in a study of shared clonotypes between healthy human individuals. Profiling relied on immunoSEQ multiplex PCR, and the TCRdb table lists in-frame clones only, not all of them. Among a few hundred thousand clones listed, 50% to 75% were seen once. The sample was memory CD4+ T cells sorted from blood. The subset denotes: CD45RA-negative fraction. The receptors originated from a man aged 30 to 39 in good health.

V gene TRBV5-1 combines with J gene TRBJ2-2; 8 bases are a match to TRBD2. Per germline, CDR1 SGHRS and CDR2 YFSETQ. V was clipped by 6 bases and J by 6 bases; unmatched bases: 10. The CDR3 has 15 amino acids. DNA for the CDR3: TGCGCCAGCAACAACATAACTAGCGGCCCCGGGGAGCTGTTTTTT. It encodes CASNNITSGPGELFF.

The V call is TRBV20-1, the J call TRBJ2-1; 7 nucleotides line up with TRBD1. The CDR3 is 11 residues long. Losses at the gene ends were 5 bases for V and 10 bases for J; bases not matched to a gene: 5. Germline CDR1 and CDR2: DFQATT and SNEGSKA (reference sequence). CDR3 nucleotide sequence: TGCAGTGCTGCCGCGACAGGGGAGCAGTTCTTC. It specifies CSAAATGEQFF.

The chain joins TRBV7-9 to TRBJ1-3, with a tentative D call TRBD1 (5 bases). V was pared by 5 bases and J by 4 bases, with 18 bases between. The germline V gene has CDR1 SEHNR and CDR2 FQNEAQ (reference sequence). The CDR3 is made up of 16 amino acids. CDR3 DNA: TGTGCCAGCAGCCAAGTCGGAGGGGCACCCGGAAACACCATATATTTT. Amino acid sequence: CASSQVGGAPGNTIYF.

This clone was seen a few times. The V call is TRBV7-9, the J call TRBJ2-2; D not resolved. The germline gives CDR1 SEHNR, CDR2 FQNEAQ (reference sequence). The length of the CDR3 is 14 residues. V was pared by 7 bases and J by 1 base, with 10 bases between. The CDR3 sequence: CASIRAGNTGELFF. CDR3 DNA: TGTGCCAGCATTCGGGCAGGGAACACCGGGGAGCTGTTTTTT. Drawing the rest from reference TRBV7-9 and TRBJ2-2, the complete variable domain is DTGVSQNPRHKITKRGQNVTFRCDPISEHNRLYWYRQTLGQGPEFLTYFQNEAQLEKSRLLSDRFSAERPKGSFSTLEIQRTEQGDSAMYLCASIRAGNTGELFFGEGSRLTVL.